The entry below gives a single T cell receptor beta chain sequence along with its context. Which antigen it targets is not known. No base-level quality is on record; no much larger clone is a single base apart. Genomic DNA was isolated using the Qiagen DNeasy kit from unsorted PBMCs as well as from negatively selected CD4+ and CD8+ fractions. Using primers that anneal to V and J segments, immunoSEQ multiplex PCR amplified the TCR beta CDR3 regions. A synthetic immune receptor repertoire was used to minimize amplification bias, and remaining bias was computationally removed after sequencing. On the authors' methods: Custom Python scripts were used to quantify repertoire diversity as the Shannon entropy index. The unsorted, CD4+ and CD8+ repertoires were each analyzed separately, with the exception of combined analyses, where CD4+ and CD8+ sequences were merged in silico. Clonal expansion was defined as a frequency increase of at least 2-fold after treatment compared with C1D1, and clones undetected at baseline were assigned a pseudocount of 0.5. Clones with 0 or 1 copy at C1D1 were defined as singleton clones, while clones with 2 or more copies were defined as non-singleton clones. Clones expanded in unsorted samples were annotated as CD4+, CD8+ or unknown by matching protein sequences in sorted samples from the same patient. Wilcoxon tests on paired samples were used to test changes in diversity from C1D1 to C4D1. Held by TCRdb, this immuneACCESS table contains in-frame sequences only and omits some clones. Under half of the omission traces to an unresolved V gene where checked; the cause of the rest is unknown. Clone size and the V and J calls come from that table; the DNA yielded D and trimming. Across this sample there are 30,000 to 40,000 clones, with roughly nine tenths seen only once. 0.25% to 0.35% of the sample belongs to the ten largest clones.

The time point label corresponds to: cycle 4 day 1 (C4D1), after 6 weeks of nivolumab. All trial patients had relapsed after autologous stem cell transplantation, with cohorts A, B and C differing in prior brentuximab vedotin exposure. Magnetic negative selection with a Miltenyi CD4+ T cell isolation kit was used to purify CD4+ T cells from thawed PBMCs. The trial cohort comprised 60 or so patients with relapsed/refractory classical Hodgkin lymphoma whose best overall responses were complete response, partial response or progressive disease. Trial patients were treated with single-agent nivolumab in the multi-cohort phase II CheckMate 205 trial. An independent review committee assessed best overall response by applying the 2007 International Working Group response criteria. PBMCs from the trial were collected at three points: immediately before nivolumab initiation (C1D1), and during therapy at cycle 2 day 1 and cycle 4 day 1. Peripheral blood was collected in 8 mL Vacutainer Cell Preparation Tubes, from which PBMCs were isolated by centrifugation and then cryopreserved. Purified CD4+ and CD8+ fractions were prepared only for cases in which an additional PBMC sample was available. Magnetically labelled cells were removed on LS columns in a quadroMACS separator, and the flow-through was retained as the purified fraction.

Via the germline V gene, CDR1 is SGHRS and CDR2 YFSETQ. From its cysteine to its phenylalanine, the CDR3 spans 17 amino acids. Just the 51-base CDR3 DNA is kept, in frame starting at base 1. V and J lose 0 bases and 3 bases, and a span of 15 bases separates them. This entry is derived from a study of PD-1 blockade in classical Hodgkin lymphoma (dated by TCRdb to about 2020). Regarding the study in general: Nivolumab dosing was 3 mg/kg intravenously every 2 weeks, continuing until either disease progression or unacceptable toxicity. The study used TCR beta sequencing and CyTOF to define a peripheral blood immune signature of response to PD-1 blockade in classical Hodgkin lymphoma.

The paper's findings and limits, for the study overall: The study was restricted to a single clinical trial cohort, and the causes of repertoire differences, possibly disease activity or prior therapy, were left undefined. CD4+ but not CD8+ TCR diversity rose significantly by C4D1 (p=0.0027 vs p=0.16), most apparent in complete responders (p=0.02). Among trial patients, those achieving complete response had baseline diversity similar to that of newly diagnosed patients, while diversity was significantly lower in partial responders and progressors. Patients starting nivolumab less than 1 year after ASCT had lower diversity and were excluded from later analyses to avoid confounding by immune reconstitution. Baseline TCR diversity was reported to be lower in newly diagnosed patients than in healthy donors and to be lower still in relapsed/refractory patients.

Sequencing was performed on CD4+ T cells from blood, taken before the fourth cycle of nivolumab. The origin of this receptor is a human donor with classical Hodgkin lymphoma. This chain is built from TRBV5-1 and TRBJ1-4, and perhaps TRBD1 as D gene, on 5 matching bases. The DNA sequence is given as TGCGCCAGCAGCTTGGCCTTGACAGCCCAGGCTAATGAAAAACTGTTTTTT. It specifies CASSLALTAQANEKLFF.